These 27 T cell receptor beta chains were sequenced from one sample in a study of control samples from healthy donors and cancer patients. Profiled with immunoSEQ multiplex PCR; TCRdb holds only in-frame clones, not every one. Among about 170,000 clones listed, 90% to 95% were seen once. Material: blood. The receptors derive from a woman in her 30s in good health.

The J gene is TRBJ1-5, the V gene TRBV2; tentatively, D is TRBD1 (5 bases). CDR3 length equals 13 residues. With 6 bases removed from V and 6 bases from J, the gap between germline ends came to 12 bases. Germline values: CDR1 SNHLY, CDR2 FYNNEI. The CDR3 sequence is CASRGPGSQPQHF. The CDR3, as DNA: TGTGCCAGCAGGGGGCCCGGATCTCAGCCCCAGCATTTT.

V is TRBV4-2 and J is TRBJ1-3; tentative D call: TRBD1 (6 bases). V gave up 0 bases and J gave up 0 bases, with 6 bases separating them. There are 15 residues in the CDR3. Germline V CDR1 and CDR2: LGHNA, YNFKEQ. CDR3 sequence (DNA): TGTGCCAGCAGCCAAGAGGGACACTCTGGAAACACCATATATTTT. Translating it yields CASSQEGHSGNTIYF.

The chain joins TRBV10-3 to TRBJ2-7; 10 bases match TRBD1. The CDR3 is made up of 15 amino acids. Trimming took 4 bases from V and 3 from J; bases not matched to a gene: 6. Germline V gene data show CDR1 as ENHRY and CDR2 as SYGVKD. The CDR3 nucleotides are TGTGCCATCAGTGTTGCCGGGACAGGGGTCTACGAGCAGTACTTC. Protein: CAISVAGTGVYEQYF.

The genes are TRBV6-6 and TRBJ1-3; TRBD1 might be the D (6 bases). From germline, CDR1 is MNHNY and CDR2 SVGAGI (reference sequence). The CDR3 is 14 residues long. Trimming pared 7 bases from V and 2 bases from J, leaving 12 bases between. Written as DNA, the CDR3 is TGTGCCAGCAACCTACAGGGAGCTGGAAACACCATATATTTT. Translation: CASNLQGAGNTIYF.

The chain carries TRBV7-3 and TRBJ2-1; 14 nucleotides match TRBD2. In germline, CDR1 is SGHTA, CDR2 FQGTGA. This CDR3 spans 15 amino acids. V trimming: 5 bases; J trimming: 7 bases; junction bases outside the gene matches: 4. The DNA of the CDR3 is TGTGCCAGCAGCCCGGGGACTAGCGGGAGTAATGAGCAGTTCTTC. Translating it yields CASSPGTSGSNEQFF.

This chain joins TRBV7-6 and TRBJ2-3; 9 bases agree with TRBD2. The CDR3 consists of 15 residues. CDR1 and CDR2 (germline): SGHVS, FNYEAQ. Trimming at V came to 5 bases and at J to 5 bases, leaving 8 bases not matched to a gene. This chain's CDR3 is CASSHSGGRGDTQYF. The CDR3 DNA reads TGTGCCAGCAGCCATAGCGGGGGCCGGGGAGATACGCAGTATTTT.

This chain joins TRBV19 and TRBJ1-5, with D uncertain. V lost 4 bases, J lost 4 bases, and 11 bases lay in between. The CDR3 length is 14 residues. Germline CDR1 is LNHDA and CDR2 is SQIVND (reference sequence). CDR3 DNA sequence: TGTGCCAGTAGTAGAGCAGGCAATAATCAGCCCCAGCATTTT. Protein product: CASSRAGNNQPQHF.

The V gene is TRBV5-1, the J gene TRBJ1-2; weak D call: TRBD1 (5 bases). Trimming removed 5 bases from V and 2 bases from J, with 7 bases in between. This CDR3 has 12 residues. Germline V lookup: CDR1 SGHRS, CDR2 YFSETQ. CDR3 bases: TGCGCCAGCAGTGGGGGGAACTATGGCTACACCTTC. It yields the protein CASSGGNYGYTF.

In this sample, this clone turned up a few times. The chain couples TRBV5-4 to TRBJ2-2; 10 bases are a match to TRBD2. Germline V gene lookup returns CDR1 SGHNT and CDR2 YYREEE (reference sequence). Trimming cost V 1 base and J 3 bases; bases outside gene matches: 6. The CDR3 length is 17 residues. CDR3 bases: TGTGCCAGCAGCTTGAAAGTAGCGGGAGGTTACACCGGGGAGCTGTTTTTT. Translating gives CASSLKVAGGYTGELFF.

This chain joins TRBV6-5 and TRBJ1-5; a possible D gene is TRBD1 (5 bases). From germline, CDR1 is MNHEY and CDR2 SVGAGI. The ends were cut back, 4 bases at V and 0 bases at J, with 10 bases in the middle. This CDR3 has 15 residues. CDR3 region: CASSSRGDSNQPQHF. The CDR3 bases are TGTGCCAGCAGTTCTCGGGGGGATAGCAATCAGCCCCAGCATTTT.

The chain uses TRBV19 and TRBJ2-7; 9 nucleotides align to TRBD2. This CDR3 has 13 amino acids. The germline V gene has CDR1 LNHDA and CDR2 SQIVND (reference sequence). The J segment lost 5 bases and the V segment lost 7 bases, leaving 6 bases of the junction unmatched. CDR3 bases: TGTGCCAGTATGGATCTAGCGGGACACGAGCAGTACTTC. Its translation: CASMDLAGHEQYF. The variable domain in full, completed from reference TRBV19 and TRBJ2-7, reads DGGITQSPKYLFRKEGQNVTLSCEQNLNHDAMYWYRQDPGQGLRLIYYSQIVNDFQKGDIAEGYSVSREKKESFPLTVTSAQKNPTAFYLCASMDLAGHEQYFGPGTRLTVT.

The V gene is TRBV29-1, the J gene TRBJ2-3, with 8 bases identical to TRBD2. There are 13 residues in the CDR3. V shed 3 bases, J shed 1 base, and the junction held 0 bases outside the gene matches. Germline values: CDR1 SQVTM, CDR2 ANQGSEA. This chain's CDR3 is CSVDGGGTDTQYF. Here the CDR3 DNA reads TGCAGCGTTGACGGGGGGGGCACAGATACGCAGTATTTT.

This chain links TRBV29-1 with TRBJ1-2; TRBD1 matches 7 bases. The CDR3 is 14 residues long. V was clipped by 2 bases and J by 4 bases; unmatched bases: 7. Germline assignment: CDR1 SQVTM and CDR2 ANQGSEA. The CDR3 DNA is TGCAGCGTTGAATTGTCCAGGGGGGTCTATGGCTACACCTTC. As protein: CSVELSRGVYGYTF.

CDR3 protein: CASSGGQGAILGTKNIQYF. CDR3 sequence (DNA): TGTGCCAGCAGCGGGGGACAAGGTGCCATTCTAGGCACCAAAAACATTCAGTACTTC. The rearrangement uses TRBV9 and TRBJ2-4, with D perhaps TRBD1 (6 bases). Germline V gene sequence: CDR1 SGDLS, CDR2 YYNGEE. Between the trimmed V and J ends, which lost 3 bases and 2 bases, there was a span of 24 bases. The CDR3 has 19 amino acids.

The gene calls are TRBV5-8 and TRBJ2-5; 12 bases match TRBD2. Germline loops: CDR1 SGHTS, CDR2 YDEGEE. The CDR3 spans 17 residues. Unmatched junction bases numbered 4, after V lost 0 bases and J lost 1 base. CDR3 nucleotides: TGTGCCAGCAGCTTGGCCAAGACTAGCGGGGGCCAAGAGACCCAGTACTTC. The encoded protein is CASSLAKTSGGQETQYF.

V usage is TRBV4-1 and J usage is TRBJ2-2; D remains ambiguous. Trimming removed 1 base at V and 1 base at J, with 4 bases between. The CDR3 loop spans 14 amino acids. CDR1 and CDR2 from the germline V gene are MGHRA and YSYEKL. The CDR3 loop is CASSQGENTGELFF. The CDR3 nucleotides are TGCGCCAGCAGCCAAGGGGAGAACACCGGGGAGCTGTTTTTT.

The chain combines TRBV24-1 with TRBJ2-1; 11 nucleotides align to TRBD2. Unmatched junction bases numbered 7, after V lost 4 bases and J lost 9 bases. Per the germline V gene, CDR1 is KGHDR and CDR2 is SFDVKD. The CDR3 runs 15 residues. CDR3 protein: CATSDLAGGGSEQFF. CDR3 in DNA: TGTGCCACCAGTGACTTAGCGGGAGGGGGGTCTGAGCAGTTCTTC.

In this sample, this clone turned up a few times. The genes are TRBV21-1 and TRBJ1-1; the table assigns TRBD1, which was not confirmed against the DNA. TRBV21-1 is an annotated pseudogene. The CDR3 totals 14 residues. CDR3 sequence: CASSKGTGNTEAFF. The CDR3 DNA sequence: TGTGCCAGCAGCAAAGGGACAGGGAACACTGAAGCTTTCTTT.

The chain links TRBV18 to TRBJ1-5; 10 bases line up with TRBD1. CDR3 size: 15 residues. Germline CDR1 KGHSH, CDR2 LQKENI. Germline trimming cut 3 bases from V and 4 bases from J; bases unmatched to any gene: 3. CDR3 sequence (DNA): TGTGCCAGCTCACCGGGACAGGGGCCTAATCAGCCCCAGCATTTT. The encoded protein is CASSPGQGPNQPQHF.

This clone has only one observation. As DNA, the CDR3 is TGTGCCAGCAGCCAAGTCGGACGTAACTATGGCTACACCTTC. Translation gives CASSQVGRNYGYTF. The chain links TRBV14 to TRBJ1-2; D is ambiguous. There are 14 residues in the CDR3. CDR1 SGHDN and CDR2 FVKESK come from the germline V gene. V lost 1 base and J lost 1, with 7 bases in between.

This chain joins TRBV6-1 and TRBJ1-4, with D perhaps TRBD1 (5 bases). The germline gives CDR1 MNHNS, CDR2 SASEGT. This CDR3 is 15 amino acids long. V was cut by 2 bases and J by 3 bases, with 10 bases left in between. The CDR3 DNA reads TGTGCCAGCAGTGAAATTTTGGGGGCTAATGAAAAACTGTTTTTT. Translating it yields CASSEILGANEKLFF.

This clone has just one count. The chain carries TRBV11-1 and TRBJ1-1; 8 bases line up with TRBD1. Germline lookup yields CDR1 SGHAT and CDR2 FQDESV (reference sequence). Trimming removed 4 bases from V and 11 bases from J; junction bases left unmatched: 6. This CDR3 spans 12 amino acids. The CDR3 loop is CASSSQGARAFF. The DNA of the CDR3 is TGTGCCAGCAGCTCCCAGGGGGCGCGGGCTTTCTTT.

The chain carries TRBV4-3 and TRBJ2-1; TRBD1 is a possible D gene (5 bases). Looked up from germline, CDR1 is LGHNA and CDR2 is YSLEER. The CDR3 is made up of 15 amino acids. Between the trimmed V and J ends, which lost 0 bases and 4 bases, there was a span of 10 bases. The CDR3 spells CASSQEYKGYNEQFF. Here the CDR3 DNA reads TGCGCCAGCAGCCAAGAATACAAGGGGTACAATGAGCAGTTCTTC.

The CDR3 DNA sequence: TGTGCCAGCAGCCAAGCCACCGGACAGGGGGGCAATCAGCCCCAGCATTTT. Protein sequence: CASSQATGQGGNQPQHF. V and J are TRBV14 and TRBJ1-5; 10 bases match TRBD1. This CDR3 has 17 amino acids. In germline, CDR1 is SGHDN, CDR2 FVKESK. The ends lost 1 base at V and 2 bases at J; junction bases unmatched: 5.

The CDR3 DNA sequence: TGTGCCAGCAGCGTCCTTGTGACTAGCGGGGTAGGGGATACGCAGTATTTT. As protein: CASSVLVTSGVGDTQYF. V and J are TRBV11-3 and TRBJ2-3, with 11 bases matching TRBD2. V shed 5 bases, J shed 6 bases, and the junction held 13 bases outside the gene matches. This CDR3 is built from 17 residues. CDR1 SGHNT and CDR2 YENEEA come from the germline V gene.

This rearrangement joins TRBV5-1 to TRBJ1-4; D gene uncertain. Looked up from germline, CDR1 is SGHRS and CDR2 is YFSETQ. There are 15 residues in the CDR3. V was shortened by 1 base and J by 0 bases, with 7 bases between the two germline ends. CDR3 protein: CASSLYGATNEKLFF. For the CDR3, the DNA is TGCGCCAGCAGCTTGTACGGAGCAACTAATGAAAAACTGTTTTTT. Drawing the rest from reference TRBV5-1 and TRBJ1-4, the complete variable domain is KAGVTQTPRYLIKTRGQQVTLSCSPISGHRSVSWYQQTPGQGLQFLFEYFSETQRNKGNFPGRFSGRQFSNSRSEMNVSTLELGDSALYLCASSLYGATNEKLFFGSGTQLSVL.

J is TRBJ2-2 and V is TRBV3-1 (or the pseudogene TRBV3-2); TRBD2 matches 9 bases. This CDR3 contains 18 residues. CDR1 and CDR2 from the germline V gene are LGHDT and YNNKEL (reference sequence). Unmatched junction bases numbered 12, after V lost 0 bases and J lost 7 bases. This CDR3 reads CASSQDLGGGADSGELFF. The CDR3 region has the DNA TGTGCCAGCAGCCAAGATCTTGGCGGGGGGGCCGATAGCGGGGAGCTGTTTTTT.